This is a list of T cell receptor beta chains from one sample in a study of T cells in localized non-small cell lung cancer. TCRdb's copy holds only in-frame clones and misses some; the assay was immunoSEQ multiplex PCR. The top ten clones hold 15% of a sample with around 94,000 clones, approximately 86% of them seen once. This specimen consisted of peripheral blood, obtained before any cancer treatment. The receptors were gathered from a man aged 35 to 69 with stage I squamous cell lung carcinoma. Both conserved end residues are part of each CDR3. A D gene is named only where the DNA matches it firmly. Not all rows give a size; the values are once, few, many and, for expanded clones, a class.

v_call: TRBV10-3
d_call: -
j_call: TRBJ1-1
clone_size: few
cdr3_aa: CAISEIVATNTEAFF
cdr3_nt: TGTGCCATCAGTGAGATAGTAGCAACGAACACTGAAGCTTTCTTT

v_call: TRBV19
d_call: -
j_call: TRBJ1-5
clone_size: few
cdr3_aa: CASRALAARQPQHF
cdr3_nt: TGTGCCAGTAGGGCCCTCGCGGCTCGGCAGCCCCAGCATTTT

v_call: TRBV28
d_call: -
j_call: TRBJ1-6
clone_size: -
cdr3_aa: CASISGPAGAPLHF
cdr3_nt: TGTGCCAGCATCTCGGGGCCGGCTGGGGCACCCCTCCACTTT

v_call: TRBV5-4
d_call: TRBD1
j_call: TRBJ2-4
clone_size: -
cdr3_aa: CASSSQGEAKNIQYF
cdr3_nt: TGTGCCAGCAGCTCGCAGGGGGAAGCCAAAAACATTCAGTACTTC

v_call: TRBV6-6
d_call: TRBD1
j_call: TRBJ1-5
clone_size: -
cdr3_aa: CASSYGGTDSNQPQHF
cdr3_nt: TGTGCCAGCAGTTACGGGGGGACAGATAGCAATCAGCCCCAGCATTTT

v_call: TRBV7-9
d_call: TRBD1
j_call: TRBJ1-5
clone_size: -
cdr3_aa: CASSRTGDNQPQHF
cdr3_nt: TGTGCCAGCAGCCGGACAGGGGACAATCAGCCCCAGCATTTT

v_call: TRBV7-2
d_call: TRBD1
j_call: TRBJ2-7
clone_size: once
cdr3_aa: CASSLAWAGGEQYF
cdr3_nt: TGTGCCAGCAGCTTAGCGTGGGCAGGGGGCGAGCAGTACTTC

v_call: TRBV11-2
d_call: -
j_call: TRBJ2-2
clone_size: -
cdr3_aa: CASSSRDPNTGELFF
cdr3_nt: TGTGCCAGCAGCTCTAGGGATCCTAACACCGGGGAGCTGTTTTTT

v_call: TRBV11-1
d_call: -
j_call: TRBJ2-3
clone_size: -
cdr3_aa: CASSVTRGSTDTQYF
cdr3_nt: TGTGCCAGCAGCGTTACACGGGGCAGCACAGATACGCAGTATTTT

v_call: TRBV6-1
d_call: TRBD2
j_call: TRBJ2-5
clone_size: -
cdr3_aa: CASSVGTSGRLYGTQYF
cdr3_nt: TGTGCCAGCAGTGTCGGGACTAGCGGGCGACTTTATGGGACCCAGTACTTC

v_call: TRBV5-1
d_call: -
j_call: TRBJ2-5
clone_size: -
cdr3_aa: CASSLGKETQYF
cdr3_nt: TGCGCCAGCAGCTTGGGAAAAGAGACCCAGTACTTC

v_call: TRBV6-4
d_call: -
j_call: TRBJ2-6
clone_size: -
cdr3_aa: CASSPEGGSGANVLTF
cdr3_nt: TGTGCCAGCAGTCCCGAGGGGGGCTCTGGGGCCAACGTCCTGACTTTC

v_call: TRBV19
d_call: -
j_call: TRBJ2-6
clone_size: -
cdr3_aa: CASSIPVGANVLTF
cdr3_nt: TGTGCCAGTAGTATACCCGTGGGGGCCAACGTCCTGACTTTC

v_call: TRBV2
d_call: TRBD1
j_call: TRBJ2-3
clone_size: -
cdr3_aa: CASTLGTGGGDTQYF
cdr3_nt: TGTGCCAGCACCCTAGGGACAGGGGGCGGAGATACGCAGTATTTT

v_call: TRBV7-9
d_call: TRBD2
j_call: TRBJ2-1
clone_size: -
cdr3_aa: CASSLAGAGGPYNEQFF
cdr3_nt: TGTGCCAGCAGCTTAGCCGGAGCGGGGGGACCCTACAATGAGCAGTTCTTC

v_call: TRBV18
d_call: -
j_call: TRBJ2-5
clone_size: -
cdr3_aa: CASSRPSAGETQYF
cdr3_nt: TGTGCCAGCTCACGACCCTCCGCGGGAGAGACCCAGTACTTC

v_call: TRBV5-1
d_call: -
j_call: TRBJ2-3
clone_size: -
cdr3_aa: CASSPGSKNTQYF
cdr3_nt: TGCGCCAGCAGCCCCGGTTCTAAGAATACGCAGTATTTT

v_call: TRBV7-9
d_call: -
j_call: TRBJ1-1
clone_size: -
cdr3_aa: CASSLRRDRNTEAFF
cdr3_nt: TGTGCCAGCAGCTTAAGACGTGACAGGAACACTGAAGCTTTCTTT

v_call: TRBV5-8
d_call: -
j_call: TRBJ1-5
clone_size: -
cdr3_aa: CASSLLGTINQPQHF
cdr3_nt: TGTGCCAGCAGCTTGCTAGGTACGATCAATCAGCCCCAGCATTTT

v_call: TRBV29-1
d_call: -
j_call: TRBJ1-3
clone_size: -
cdr3_aa: CSVESSGNTIYF
cdr3_nt: TGCAGCGTTGAGTCTTCTGGAAACACCATATATTTT

v_call: TRBV5-1
d_call: TRBD1
j_call: TRBJ2-3
clone_size: -
cdr3_aa: CASSGQATDTQYF
cdr3_nt: TGCGCCAGCAGCGGACAGGCGACAGATACGCAGTATTTT

v_call: TRBV7-9
d_call: -
j_call: TRBJ1-1
clone_size: -
cdr3_aa: CASSLVQAGTEAFF
cdr3_nt: TGTGCCAGCAGCTTAGTACAGGCGGGCACTGAAGCTTTCTTT

v_call: TRBV6-6
d_call: -
j_call: TRBJ2-5
clone_size: -
cdr3_aa: CASSYSKAFTEYF
cdr3_nt: TGTGCCAGCAGTTACTCGAAAGCGTTCACGGAGTACTTC

v_call: TRBV2
d_call: -
j_call: TRBJ2-7
clone_size: -
cdr3_aa: CASTLQGPSSYEQYF
cdr3_nt: TGTGCCAGCACGTTGCAGGGGCCGAGCTCCTACGAGCAGTACTTC

v_call: TRBV19
d_call: TRBD1
j_call: TRBJ1-5
clone_size: once
cdr3_aa: CASSKGQGEQPQHF
cdr3_nt: TGTGCCAGTAGTAAGGGACAGGGTGAGCAGCCCCAGCATTTT

v_call: TRBV5-8
d_call: -
j_call: TRBJ1-1
clone_size: -
cdr3_aa: CASSLRGDADTEAFF
cdr3_nt: TGTGCCAGCAGCCTGCGGGGGGACGCCGACACTGAAGCTTTCTTT

v_call: TRBV18
d_call: -
j_call: TRBJ2-7
clone_size: -
cdr3_aa: CASSSYTGMYEQYF
cdr3_nt: TGTGCCAGCTCGTCCTATACTGGTATGTACGAGCAGTACTTC

v_call: TRBV10-3
d_call: TRBD1
j_call: TRBJ1-5
clone_size: -
cdr3_aa: CAISRDRGMAQHF
cdr3_nt: TGTGCCATCAGTCGGGACAGGGGCATGGCCCAGCATTTT

v_call: TRBV9
d_call: -
j_call: TRBJ1-5
clone_size: -
cdr3_aa: CASSVGGGGNQPQHF
cdr3_nt: TGTGCCAGCAGCGTAGGGGGCGGGGGCAATCAGCCCCAGCATTTT

v_call: TRBV7-9
d_call: TRBD1
j_call: TRBJ1-2
clone_size: -
cdr3_aa: CASSSSGQGDIYGYTF
cdr3_nt: TGTGCCAGCAGCTCTTCCGGACAGGGGGATATCTATGGCTACACCTTC

v_call: TRBV6-6
d_call: -
j_call: TRBJ2-5
clone_size: -
cdr3_aa: CASSYSTLRGETQYF
cdr3_nt: TGTGCCAGCAGTTACTCGACCTTGCGTGGAGAGACCCAGTACTTC

v_call: TRBV6-1
d_call: -
j_call: TRBJ2-6
clone_size: once
cdr3_aa: CASLTGANVLTF
cdr3_nt: TGTGCCAGCCTTACGGGGGCCAACGTCCTGACTTTC

v_call: TRBV5-6
d_call: -
j_call: TRBJ2-2
clone_size: -
cdr3_aa: CASSSGPNTGELFF
cdr3_nt: TGTGCCAGCAGCTCGGGACCCAACACCGGGGAGCTGTTTTTT

v_call: TRBV9
d_call: -
j_call: TRBJ1-6
clone_size: -
cdr3_aa: CASSGNRHAANSPLHF
cdr3_nt: TGTGCCAGCAGCGGAAACAGGCACGCGGCTAATTCACCCCTCCACTTT

v_call: TRBV6-1
d_call: -
j_call: TRBJ1-6
clone_size: few
cdr3_aa: CASSALASTGNSPLHF
cdr3_nt: TGTGCCAGCAGTGCCCTCGCTTCGACTGGGAATTCACCCCTCCACTTT

v_call: TRBV18
d_call: -
j_call: TRBJ2-3
clone_size: -
cdr3_aa: CASSPRQTSTDTQYF
cdr3_nt: TGTGCCAGCTCACCGAGGCAAACCAGCACAGATACGCAGTATTTT

v_call: TRBV6-5
d_call: TRBD2
j_call: TRBJ2-2
clone_size: -
cdr3_aa: CASRGGTQGLFF
cdr3_nt: TGTGCCAGCAGGGGAGGGACTCAGGGGCTGTTTTTT

v_call: TRBV4-1
d_call: -
j_call: TRBJ1-2
clone_size: -
cdr3_aa: CASSQNRAVYGYTF
cdr3_nt: TGCGCCAGCAGCCAAAACAGGGCTGTCTATGGCTACACCTTC

v_call: TRBV5-4
d_call: -
j_call: TRBJ2-5
clone_size: -
cdr3_aa: CASSRDLTGETQYF
cdr3_nt: TGTGCCAGCAGCCGGGACTTAACCGGGGAGACCCAGTACTTC

v_call: TRBV5-1
d_call: TRBD2
j_call: TRBJ2-5
clone_size: -
cdr3_aa: CASGTGGQVSSETQYF
cdr3_nt: TGCGCCAGCGGAACGGGGGGGCAGGTCTCGAGTGAGACCCAGTACTTC

v_call: TRBV19
d_call: TRBD1
j_call: TRBJ1-2
clone_size: -
cdr3_aa: CASKIGQATNYGYTF
cdr3_nt: TGTGCCAGTAAAATTGGACAGGCCACTAACTATGGCTACACCTTC

v_call: TRBV2
d_call: -
j_call: TRBJ1-1
clone_size: -
cdr3_aa: CASSDEGTTEAFF
cdr3_nt: TGTGCCAGCAGTGACGAGGGCACGACTGAAGCTTTCTTT

v_call: TRBV28
d_call: -
j_call: TRBJ1-5
clone_size: few
cdr3_aa: CASREQALNQPQHF
cdr3_nt: TGTGCCAGCAGGGAACAGGCCCTCAATCAGCCCCAGCATTTT

v_call: TRBV25-1
d_call: -
j_call: TRBJ2-1
clone_size: -
cdr3_aa: CASSEWTARGSYNEQFF
cdr3_nt: TGTGCCAGCAGTGAATGGACAGCGCGGGGGTCCTACAATGAGCAGTTCTTC

v_call: TRBV10-2
d_call: -
j_call: TRBJ2-3
clone_size: -
cdr3_aa: CATISDVGPDTQYF
cdr3_nt: TGCGCCACTATTAGCGATGTCGGGCCAGATACGCAGTATTTT

v_call: TRBV12-5
d_call: -
j_call: TRBJ2-7
clone_size: -
cdr3_aa: CASANRTVTPSYEQYF
cdr3_nt: TGTGCTAGTGCCAATCGGACCGTCACCCCTTCCTACGAGCAGTACTTC

v_call: TRBV2
d_call: -
j_call: TRBJ1-6
clone_size: -
cdr3_aa: CASSARQNNSPLHF
cdr3_nt: TGTGCCAGCAGTGCGAGACAGAATAATTCACCCCTCCACTTT

v_call: TRBV5-1
d_call: -
j_call: TRBJ2-1
clone_size: -
cdr3_aa: CASRVTGTEVGEQFF
cdr3_nt: TGCGCCAGCAGAGTTACAGGGACGGAGGTCGGCGAGCAGTTCTTC

v_call: TRBV2
d_call: -
j_call: TRBJ1-2
clone_size: -
cdr3_aa: CASSEAGQYGYTF
cdr3_nt: TGTGCCAGCAGTGAAGCTGGACAATATGGCTACACCTTC

v_call: TRBV4-3
d_call: TRBD1
j_call: TRBJ2-7
clone_size: -
cdr3_aa: CASSQRTGDYEQYF
cdr3_nt: TGCGCCAGCAGCCAACGGACAGGGGACTACGAGCAGTACTTC

v_call: TRBV4-3
d_call: -
j_call: TRBJ2-1
clone_size: -
cdr3_aa: CASSQDVQTNEQFF
cdr3_nt: TGCGCCAGCAGCCAAGATGTACAAACCAATGAGCAGTTCTTC

v_call: TRBV5-4
d_call: -
j_call: TRBJ1-3
clone_size: -
cdr3_aa: CASSFPSGNTIYF
cdr3_nt: TGTGCCAGCAGCTTTCCAAGTGGAAACACCATATATTTT